This T cell receptor beta chain was obtained from a study of T cell responses to AZD1222 COVID-19 vaccine. Germline V gene lookup returns CDR1 LGHDT and CDR2 YNNKEL (reference sequence). Trimming took 4 bases from V and 2 from J, leaving 11 bases between them. This CDR3 is built from 14 residues. Produced via immunoSEQ multiplex PCR; TCRdb's table is partial and in-frame only. The data show 120,000 or so clones, with around 87% seen just once and approximately 1.5% held by the top ten. The chain couples TRBV3-1 (or the pseudogene TRBV3-2) to TRBJ1-2; D is unresolved. This TCR came from an adult in good health. Sequencing was performed on peripheral blood, taken on day 0 of AZD1222 vaccination. CDR3 bases: TGTGCCAGCAGCCCCGGGTCTCTCAACTATGGCTACACCTTC. Its protein product is CASSPGSLNYGYTF.